Below, 24 T cell receptor beta chains from the same sample are listed, as sequenced in a study of blood T cell repertoires in COVID-19 (dated by TCRdb to 2018 to 2020). Library prep was done by the immunoSEQ multiplex PCR assay. The source is immuneACCESS, and TCRdb retained only in-frame sequences with V and J called. Part of the clones is not carried over; for the studies checked, unresolved V genes explain less than half of this, and the remainder is unexplained. The sample includes under 400,000 clones, with about 91% observed a single time. The ten largest clones capture 1.5% to 2% of the sample. The specimen sequenced was peripheral blood. These TCRs come from a woman in her twenties or thirties with COVID-19, enrolled during active disease.

The chain carries TRBV11-2 and TRBJ2-7; 8 nucleotides match TRBD2. Germline loops: CDR1 SGHAT, CDR2 FQNNGV. The CDR3 is 14 amino acids. V lost 5 bases, J lost 0 bases, and 3 bases stayed unmatched. CDR3 region: CASSELAASYEQYV. CDR3 sequence (DNA): TGTGCCAGCAGCGAACTAGCGGCCTCCTACGAGCAGTACGTC.

This rearrangement joins TRBV5-1 to TRBJ1-1; D possibly corresponds to TRBD1 (6 bases). CDR1 SGHRS and CDR2 YFSETQ come from the germline V gene. There are 15 residues in the CDR3. V was cut by 0 bases and J by 1 base, with 10 bases left in between. The CDR3 nucleotides are TGCGCCAGCAGCTTGGGAGGACAGAAGAACACTGAAGCTTTCTTT. As protein: CASSLGGQKNTEAFF.

The chain carries TRBV7-9 and TRBJ1-4; D is possibly TRBD1 (6 bases). This CDR3 spans 14 amino acids. Germline CDR1 SEHNR, CDR2 FQNEAQ (reference sequence). V dropped 5 bases and J dropped 8 bases, with 15 bases sitting between them. The CDR3 here is CASSPRGGREKLFF. The CDR3 DNA is TGTGCCAGCAGCCCACGAGGGGGAAGGGAAAAACTGTTTTTT.

The rearrangement links TRBV18 to TRBJ1-3, with TRBD1 matching over 7 bases. Trimming cost V 6 bases and J 4 bases; bases outside gene matches: 6. Germline CDR1 is KGHSH and CDR2 is LQKENI. The CDR3 has 14 amino acids. CDR3 sequence reads: CASSRDSSGNTIYF. CDR3 bases: TGTGCCAGCTCGCGGGACAGTTCAGGAAACACCATATATTTT.

The gene calls are TRBV4-2 and TRBJ2-2, with 7 nucleotides matching TRBD1. CDR3 length: 17 residues. V was clipped by 3 bases and J by 4 bases; unmatched bases: 11. CDR1 and CDR2 from the germline V gene are LGHNA and YNFKEQ. The CDR3 bases are TGTGCCAGCAGCCAGGGCGACAGGGAATTTTTCACCGGGGAGCTGTTTTTT. Its translation: CASSQGDREFFTGELFF.

The J gene is TRBJ1-6, the V gene TRBV9, with TRBD1 identical over 7 bases. Unmatched junction bases numbered 8, after V lost 4 bases and J lost 10 bases. Germline loops: CDR1 SGDLS, CDR2 YYNGEE. This CDR3 is 14 amino acids long. CDR3 DNA: TGTGCCAGCAGCCCGCCGACAGGGCAGTCACCCCTCCACTTT. Amino acid sequence: CASSPPTGQSPLHF. Filled out from reference TRBV9 and TRBJ1-6, the complete variable domain reads DSGVTQTPKHLITATGQRVTLRCSPRSGDLSVYWYQQSLDQGLQFLIQYYNGEERAKGNILERFSAQQFPDLHSELNLSSLELGDSALYFCASSPPTGQSPLHFGNGTRLTVT.

This chain connects TRBV18 to TRBJ2-2; 7 bases align to TRBD2. After removal of 5 bases from V and 1 base from J, the junction contained 7 bases not matched to a gene. This CDR3 is built from 16 residues. Germline lookup yields CDR1 KGHSH and CDR2 LQKENI. The CDR3, as DNA: TGTGCCAGCTCAGTGACGACGGGGGGGAACACCGGGGAGCTGTTTTTT. Translating it yields CASSVTTGGNTGELFF.

The chain recombines TRBV3-1 (or the pseudogene TRBV3-2) with TRBJ1-2, with 8 bases aligning to TRBD1. Germline-derived CDR1 and CDR2 are LGHDT and YNNKEL (reference sequence). CDR3 size: 14 residues. V lost 3 bases to trimming and J lost 5 bases; unmatched junction nucleotides: 5. The CDR3 here is CASSQPGGGYGYTF. Written as DNA, the CDR3 is TGTGCCAGCAGCCAGCCAGGGGGCGGGTATGGCTACACCTTC.

The chain combines TRBV9 with TRBJ1-6; D not resolved. V lost 3 bases and J lost 8, with 12 bases in between. The CDR3 totals 14 residues. Germline values: CDR1 SGDLS, CDR2 YYNGEE. CDR3: CASSALDRDSPLHF. CDR3 DNA: TGTGCCAGCAGCGCCCTCGACCGGGATTCACCCCTCCACTTT.

The chain has TRBV7-9 and TRBJ1-4; D perhaps matches TRBD1 (6 bases). This CDR3 is 14 amino acids long. CDR1 and CDR2 from the germline V gene are SEHNR and FQNEAQ (reference sequence). V lost 5 bases to trimming and J lost 7 bases, with 14 bases between them. The CDR3 DNA reads TGTGCCAGCAGCCGGGACAACGGAGGTGAAAAACTGTTTTTT. Its protein product is CASSRDNGGEKLFF.

CDR3 sequence: CASSSGQGVVKETQYF. The CDR3 bases are TGTGCCAGCAGCTCCGGACAGGGGGTCGTTAAAGAGACCCAGTACTTC. The chain has TRBV5-4 and TRBJ2-5, with TRBD1 identical over 10 bases. V lost 3 bases to trimming and J lost 3 bases; unmatched junction nucleotides: 8. The CDR3 covers 16 residues. Per germline, CDR1 SGHNT and CDR2 YYREEE (reference sequence).

The J gene is TRBJ2-2, the V gene TRBV15; tentative D call: TRBD2 (6 bases). CDR1 is LNHNV and CDR2 is YYDKDF in the germline V gene (reference sequence). CDR3 length equals 15 residues. Trimming stripped 7 bases from V and 4 bases from J, with 16 bases between. CDR3: CATTPRDSGTGELFF. Written as DNA, the CDR3 is TGTGCCACCACCCCGAGGGACTCGGGCACCGGGGAGCTGTTTTTT.

Concerning this clone: The junction and the germline gene differ at one end; a read error may be behind it. This chain joins TRBV7-7 and TRBJ2-2; the match to TRBD2 covers 10 bases. This CDR3 is built from 16 residues. Germline V lookup: CDR1 SSHAT, CDR2 FNYEAQ (reference sequence). CDR3 coding DNA: TGTGCTAGCAGAGCTCTAGCGGGGGATTCCACCGGGGAGCTGTTTTTT. Its protein product is CASRALAGDSTGELFF. The full variable domain, completed using reference TRBV7-7 and TRBJ2-2, is GAGVSQSPRYKVTKRGQDVTLRCDPISSHATLYWYQQALGQGPEFLTYFNYEAQPDKSGLPSDRFSAERPEGSISTLTIQRTEQRDSAMYRCASRALAGDSTGELFFGEGSRLTVL.

There are many counts of this clone. The rearrangement uses TRBV7-2 and TRBJ2-7; 7 nucleotides match TRBD1. The CDR3 is 13 amino acids. The junction had 2 bases not matched to a gene; V was cut back by 3 bases and J by 3 bases. CDR1 and CDR2 from the germline V gene are SGHTA and FQGNSA. DNA for the CDR3: TGTGCCAGCAGCTTCGACAGGGTCTACGAGCAGTACTTC. It codes for CASSFDRVYEQYF.

Written as DNA, the CDR3 is TGTGCCAGCAGCAAAGAAGGGGGAGGGGACTATGGCTACACCTTC. This codes for CASSKEGGGDYGYTF. V and J are TRBV21-1 and TRBJ1-2. TRBV21-1 is listed as a pseudogene. The CDR3 is 15 residues long.

V gene TRBV4-3 combines with J gene TRBJ1-1, with 8 bases lining up with TRBD1. Germline assignment: CDR1 LGHNA and CDR2 YSLEER. V shed 5 bases, J shed 11 bases, and the junction held 16 bases outside the gene matches. CDR3 size: 15 residues. The CDR3 sequence: CASSLGQDILIGAFF. As DNA, the CDR3 is TGCGCCAGCAGCTTGGGACAGGATATTCTTATCGGGGCTTTCTTT.

The chain combines TRBV6-5 with TRBJ1-4; D possibly corresponds to TRBD1 (6 bases). Looked up from germline, CDR1 is MNHEY and CDR2 is SVGAGI. The length of the CDR3 is 14 residues. Trimming took off 6 bases at V and 8 bases at J, with 16 bases between the two ends. The CDR3 region has the DNA TGTGCCAGCAGAAGACAGTCAAGGGGGGAAAAACTGTTTTTT. Translation gives CASRRQSRGEKLFF.

A word on this clone: The same CDR3 can be traced to other DNA sequences in this sample. This chain connects TRBV19 to TRBJ2-2, with D unresolved. The CDR3 is made up of 14 amino acids. With 1 base removed from V and 4 bases from J, the gap between germline ends came to 7 bases. The germline gives CDR1 LNHDA, CDR2 SQIVND (reference sequence). The CDR3 sequence: CASSIGQSTGELFF. The CDR3 coding sequence is TGTGCCAGTAGTATAGGTCAGTCCACCGGGGAGCTGTTTTTT.

V usage is TRBV6-2 or TRBV6-3 and J usage is TRBJ1-5, with D unclear. The CDR3 is 13 residues long. Trimming cost V 2 bases and J 5 bases, with 7 bases left between them. The germline V gene has CDR1 MNHEY and CDR2 SVGEGT. The CDR3 spells CASSYGHDQPQHF. Written as DNA, the CDR3 is TGTGCCAGCAGTTACGGCCACGATCAGCCCCAGCATTTT.

The chain is built from TRBV6-5 and TRBJ2-7; 9 bases are a match to TRBD1. V trimming: 4 bases; J trimming: 6 bases; junction bases outside the gene matches: 4. The CDR3 length is 13 residues. Germline CDR1 MNHEY, CDR2 SVGAGI. CDR3 sequence: CASSWDRVAEQYV. As DNA, the CDR3 is TGTGCCAGCAGTTGGGACAGGGTAGCCGAGCAGTACGTC.

CDR3 in amino acids: CASTSGTGEQFF. The CDR3 DNA reads TGTGCCAGCACCTCCGGAACGGGTGAGCAGTTCTTC. The V call is TRBV3-1 (or the pseudogene TRBV3-2), the J call TRBJ2-1; D not certain. The CDR3 sequence is 12 residues long. The germline V gene has CDR1 LGHDT and CDR2 YNNKEL (reference sequence). V lost 7 bases, J lost 9 bases, and 13 bases lay in between.

This chain connects TRBV27 to TRBJ2-3; D gene uncertain. The V end lost 6 bases, the J end lost 5 bases, and 18 bases lay between the germline ends. This CDR3 is built from 15 residues. CDR1 and CDR2 (germline): MNHEY, SMNVEV (reference sequence). CDR3 region: CASSPDYRSQDTQYF. The CDR3 DNA sequence: TGTGCCAGCAGCCCCGATTATCGGAGCCAAGATACGCAGTATTTT.

This sequence joins TRBV7-9 and TRBJ2-2; D is unresolved. V lost 2 bases, J lost 6 bases, and 7 bases lay in between. Germline V gene data show CDR1 as SEHNR and CDR2 as FQNEAQ (reference sequence). This CDR3 contains 13 residues. The CDR3 DNA sequence: TGTGCCAGCAGCTTAACTCAGGCCGGGGAGCTGTTTTTT. It encodes CASSLTQAGELFF. Full variable domain (rest looked up from reference TRBV7-9 and TRBJ2-2): DTGVSQNPRHKITKRGQNVTFRCDPISEHNRLYWYRQTLGQGPEFLTYFQNEAQLEKSRLLSDRFSAERPKGSFSTLEIQRTEQGDSAMYLCASSLTQAGELFFGEGSRLTVL.

V is TRBV2 and J is TRBJ1-1; D gene ambiguous. Trimming cost V 6 bases and J 8 bases, with 13 bases left between them. The CDR3 is made up of 12 amino acids. Looked up from germline, CDR1 is SNHLY and CDR2 is FYNNEI. The CDR3: CASRPEVLEAFF. For the CDR3, the DNA is TGTGCCAGCAGACCAGAGGTGCTCGAAGCTTTCTTT.